This TCR beta chain originates from a study of blood T cell repertoires in COVID-19 (dated by TCRdb to about 2020). Regarding the research as a whole: The collaborator samples originated in the United States, Italy and Spain and spanned the acute and convalescent phases of COVID-19. The material from the prospective study consisted of cDNA or gDNA derived from T cells, B-cell-depleted T cells, or PBMCs. Deeply sampled blood TCRbeta repertoires from subjects exposed to, actively infected with, or recovered from COVID-19 were included in the dataset. The repertoires were released in a freely available public database meant as a resource for research on the immune response to SARS-CoV-2. Samples came from the ongoing ImmuneRACE study (first 160 participants) plus 1,254 subjects from 6 global collaborators. Nearly every sample came with metadata listing a de-identified subject ID, COVID-19 status, age in years and sex. Where available, HLA class I and class II types were taken from metadata supplied by the sample provider and were not determined by assay-based typing. General conclusions and limits of the study: How much clinical and demographic metadata was included differed by source and by participant, and the metadata was provided uncurated.

The CDR3 spans 16 residues, from the cysteine through the phenylalanine. CDR3 DNA only is kept here, 48 bases in frame from base 1. Germline trimming amounts to 0 bases on V and 5 bases on J, with 4 as the count of junction bases outside the gene matches. CDR1 and CDR2 are read off the germline V gene (reference sequence) as MNHEY and SMNVEV. About this clone: This clone's antigen is unknown. No per-base quality is available; no much larger clone lies one base away.

TCRbeta CDR3 regions were amplified from genomic DNA using the immunoSEQ Assay, a bias-controlled multiplex PCR. Per the original workflow: Nucleated cell counts per sample were estimated from amplification of reference gene primers within the assay. To quantify the absolute abundance of each unique TCRbeta CDR3 rearrangement, sequence reads were collapsed and filtered. Productive Simpson clonality was computed per sample as the square root of Simpson's diversity index over productive rearrangements. This is the immuneACCESS table as TCRdb keeps it, with only in-frame sequences that have V and J called. A part of the clones is gone; compared with another copy, unresolved V genes explain less than half, and the rest is unexplained. V, J and clone size derive from that table, while D and trimming were established from the DNA sequence. This sample lists 200,000 or so clones; approximately 88% were detected once. 2% to 2.5% of the sample goes to the ten largest clones.

Participants in the prospective study were aged about 18 to 95 years, lived in 20 to 25 United States geographic areas, and enrolled through a virtual design. Cohort assignment in the prospective study relied on participant-reported clinical history from a screening survey and a study questionnaire. Each participant in the prospective study had whole blood, serum and a nasopharyngeal or oropharyngeal swab collected by mobile phlebotomists. Over an approximately 2-month period, participants in the prospective study had the option of providing additional blood draws and questionnaires. Before DNA extraction, blood samples from the prospective study were shipped at room temperature or frozen.

The V and J segments used are TRBV27 and TRBJ2-1; TRBD2 fits 10 bases in the junction. This receptor was identified in a woman aged 40 to 50 with acute COVID-19. Source material: PBMCs or T cells enriched from blood (not recorded which). The CDR3 region has the sequence CASSLSSGRDHNEQFF. In nucleotides, the sequence is TGTGCCAGCAGTTTATCAAGCGGGAGGGATCACAATGAGCAGTTCTTC.